One and the same sample provided the 10 T cell receptor beta chains below, sequenced in a study of neurological immune-mediated disorders. TCRdb recomputed calls from the 5' RACE reads with MiXCR, one row per CDR3 protein. The repertoire holds fewer than 85,000 distinct CDR3 sequences, with 15% to 20% as singletons. The sample consisted of PBMCs. These receptors all stem from a woman in her thirties or forties in good health.

This clonotype has ten or more counts. This rearrangement joins TRBV4-1 to TRBJ1-1; D unclear. The CDR3 sequence is 14 residues long. V lost 4 bases, J lost 1 base, and 10 bases lay in between. In germline, CDR1 is MGHRA, CDR2 YSYEKL. The CDR3 protein is CASSLRTENTEAFF. The CDR3 DNA follows: TGCGCCAGCAGCCTGAGGACGGAGAACACTGAAGCTTTCTTT.

This clonotype appeared many times. The rearrangement uses TRBV7-8 and TRBJ1-2, with D possibly TRBD1 on 5 matching bases. The CDR3 covers 15 residues. Per germline, CDR1 SGHVS and CDR2 FQNEAQ. Trimming cost V 4 bases and J 8 bases, with 20 bases left between them. The chain's CDR3 is CASSSGGGVGVGYTF. In nucleotides, the CDR3 is TGTGCCAGCAGCTCCGGGGGGGGGGTAGGAGTCGGCTACACCTTC.

This clonotype was found many times. This chain uses TRBV5-1 with TRBJ2-7; TRBD2 is a possible D gene (6 bases). The CDR3 totals 13 residues. Germline CDR1 is SGHRS and CDR2 is YFSETQ. V lost 6 bases, J lost 2 bases, and 12 bases lay in between. In nucleotides, the CDR3 is TGCGCCAGCACCCCGGAGGGCCCCTACGAGCAGTACTTC. Its translation is CASTPEGPYEQYF.

This clonotype has ten or more counts. The chain is built from TRBV24-1 and TRBJ2-2; TRBD1 aligns across 7 bases. The CDR3 sequence is 19 residues long. In germline, CDR1 is KGHDR, CDR2 SFDVKD. Losses at the gene ends were 2 bases for V and 0 bases for J; bases not matched to a gene: 11. CDR3 bases: TGTGCCACCAGTGATTGGACCGGGACAGATGCCGCGAACACCGGGGAGCTGTTTTTT. This translates into CATSDWTGTDAANTGELFF.

This clonotype came up many times. The chain recombines TRBV6-2 or TRBV6-3 with TRBJ2-7, with a possible D match to TRBD1 (6 bases). There are 14 residues in the CDR3. Trimming removed 8 bases at V and 3 bases at J, with 17 bases between. Germline assignment: CDR1 MNHEY and CDR2 SVGEGT. The CDR3 coding sequence is TGTGCCAGCGAGAGCAGGGGATTACTCTACGAGCAGTACGTC. It specifies CASESRGLLYEQYV.

The chain joins TRBV5-6 to TRBJ2-1, with TRBD2 identical over 8 bases. The V and J ends lost 0 bases and 9 bases, in that order; junction bases with no gene match: 5. Per germline, CDR1 SGHDT and CDR2 YYEEEE. The CDR3 length is 14 residues. CDR3 amino acids: CASSLAGTRAEQFF. The CDR3 DNA sequence: TGTGCCAGCAGCTTGGCCGGGACTAGGGCTGAGCAGTTCTTC.

This clonotype was recorded at least ten times. The genes are TRBV7-2 and TRBJ2-1; TRBD2 matches 7 bases. Germline CDR1 and CDR2: SGHTA and FQGNSA. The CDR3 runs 14 residues. Trimming took 2 bases from V and 12 from J; bases not matched to a gene: 10. The CDR3, as DNA: TGTGCCAGCAGCTTAAGCCCCGGGGGGTACCCGCAGTTCTTC. It is translated as CASSLSPGGYPQFF.

The sample holds many counts of this clonotype. The chain couples TRBV7-2 to TRBJ2-2; no reliable D call. Deletions cut 4 bases from V and 7 bases from J, with 13 bases between. The CDR3 totals 14 residues. Germline CDR1 reads SGHTA; CDR2 reads FQGNSA. This CDR3 reads CASSSDPPGGELFF. The CDR3 DNA reads as TGTGCCAGCAGCTCAGACCCACCTGGCGGGGAGCTGTTTTTT.

Concerning this clonotype itself: A read error may account for a junction end that differs from germline. The chain is built from TRBV29-1 and TRBJ2-1; D remains unclear. This CDR3 region has 13 residues. Germline CDR1 and CDR2: SQVTM and ANQGSEA. CDR3: CSVGRSSDNERFF. CDR3 nucleotide sequence: TGCAGCGTTGGCAGAAGCTCCGACAATGAGCGGTTCTTC.

This clonotype has only a few counts. The V gene is TRBV7-3, the J gene TRBJ2-3, with 7 bases matching TRBD2. The CDR3 is 14 amino acids. After removal of 5 bases from V and 5 bases from J, the junction contained 7 bases not matched to a gene. Germline assignment: CDR1 SGHTA and CDR2 FQGTGA. The CDR3 here is CASSATSVGDTQYF. DNA for the CDR3: TGTGCCAGCAGCGCTACTAGCGTTGGAGATACGCAGTATTTT. Complete variable domain (other parts from reference TRBV7-3 and TRBJ2-3): GAGVSQTPSNKVTEKGKYVELRCDPISGHTALYWYRQSLGQGPEFLIYFQGTGAADDSGLPNDRFFAVRPEGSVSTLKIQRTERGDSAVYLCASSATSVGDTQYFGPGTRLTVL.